The present TCR beta chain was sequenced within a study of a mutant IDH1 vaccine in newly diagnosed glioma. The wider study: A roughly 60% male, approximately 40% female split and a mean age of about 44 years characterized treated patients.

Assay: immunoSEQ multiplex PCR; the TCRdb copy retains only in-frame clones and omits some. The sample records about 86,000 clones, 85% being singletons. A note on this clone: What it binds is not known.

The sample's time point: week 23, last vaccination. All doses held 300 ug of mutant IDH1 20-mer peptide, with topical imiquimod. The germline gives CDR1 MDHEN, CDR2 SYDVKM. The V segment lost 4 bases and the J segment 6 bases; nucleotides outside the gene matches: 9. The CDR3 covers 15 residues. Material: PBMCs, obtained from a glioma patient whose treatment included an IDH1 peptide vaccine. The source is a man younger than 45 with glioma. Some clones in this sample may be carry-over from other donors' samples. This chain connects TRBV28 to TRBJ1-5; 7 positions agree with TRBD1. The CDR3 is CASSSIDRDVQPQHF. The CDR3 nucleotides read TGTGCCAGCAGTTCTATTGACAGGGACGTTCAGCCCCAGCATTTT.